This T cell receptor (beta chain) emerged from a study of early stage breast cancer tumors. About the study: Samples were sequenced at 9 to 10-fold average coverage. Study results and limitations: Most shared enriched TCRB sequences were commonly generated ones.

This clone has just one count. No antigen is known for it. Produced via immunoSEQ multiplex PCR; TCRdb's table is partial and in-frame only. The data contain 25,000 to 30,000 clones, under 60% of them singletons. The specimen was breast tumor tissue. The TCR was taken from a person aged 45 to 59 with breast cancer.

The CDR3 DNA follows: TGTGCCAGCAGTCCACAAGTATGGACTGAAGCTTTCTTT. This codes for CASSPQVWTEAFF. V is TRBV27 and J is TRBJ1-1; D gene unclear. Germline CDR1 and CDR2: MNHEY and SMNVEV (reference sequence). The length of the CDR3 is 13 residues. With 5 bases removed from V and 5 bases from J, the gap between germline ends came to 12 bases.